These 5 T cell receptor beta chains were sequenced from one sample in a study of cytomegalovirus exposure and HLA in healthy donors. Researchers ran the PCR with 60 Vbeta and 13 Jbeta primers. Profiling relied on immunoSEQ multiplex PCR, and the TCRdb table lists in-frame clones only, not all of them. The sample holds some 130,000 clones, 65% to 80% seen once. What was sequenced was PBMCs. Receptors were obtained from a middle-aged man in good health and CMV-seropositive.

The rearrangement uses TRBV9 and TRBJ2-3; D not resolved. Trimming stripped 0 bases from V and 2 bases from J, with 10 bases between. The CDR3 consists of 15 residues. Germline loops: CDR1 SGDLS, CDR2 YYNGEE. The CDR3 spells CASSVDRAVTDTQYF. The CDR3, as DNA: TGTGCCAGCAGCGTAGATCGAGCTGTCACAGATACGCAGTATTTT. Complete variable domain (other parts from reference TRBV9 and TRBJ2-3): DSGVTQTPKHLITATGQRVTLRCSPRSGDLSVYWYQQSLDQGLQFLIQYYNGEERAKGNILERFSAQQFPDLHSELNLSSLELGDSALYFCASSVDRAVTDTQYFGPGTRLTVL.

This sequence joins TRBV19 and TRBJ2-5, with 13 bases identical to TRBD2. The germline gives CDR1 LNHDA, CDR2 SQIVND (reference sequence). CDR3 length: 15 amino acids. J was trimmed by 3 bases and V by 5 bases; bases with no gene match: 3. This CDR3 reads CASSGTSGAEETQYF. CDR3 nucleotide sequence: TGTGCCAGTAGTGGGACTAGCGGGGCGGAAGAGACCCAGTACTTC.

The chain employs TRBV29-1 and TRBJ2-1; D perhaps matches TRBD2 (6 bases). Trimming took 0 bases from V and 2 from J, leaving 11 bases between them. CDR3 length equals 15 residues. CDR1 is SQVTM, CDR2 ANQGSEA, per germline. CDR3: CSVEDRRATYNEQFF. The DNA for the CDR3 is TGCAGCGTTGAAGATCGGAGGGCCACCTACAATGAGCAGTTCTTC.

The chain couples TRBV5-4 to TRBJ2-7; possible D gene TRBD2, 6 bases. The germline gives CDR1 SGHNT, CDR2 YYREEE (reference sequence). V shed 2 bases and J shed 0 bases, with 9 bases lying between them. The CDR3 runs to 14 residues. CDR3 protein: CASSFERASYEQYF. The CDR3 DNA reads TGTGCCAGCAGCTTCGAGCGGGCCTCCTACGAGCAGTACTTC.

This clone occurred once. The gene calls are TRBV10-3 and TRBJ2-5; 8 positions match TRBD2. The V segment lost 2 bases and the J segment 7 bases; nucleotides outside the gene matches: 6. Germline CDR1 reads ENHRY; CDR2 reads SYGVKD. This CDR3 is 14 amino acids long. The CDR3 DNA sequence: TGTGCCATCAGTGAGGGACTAGCCCAAACGACCCAGTACTTC. This encodes CAISEGLAQTTQYF.